This T cell receptor (beta chain) originates from a study of blood T cell repertoires in COVID-19. Trimming pared 7 bases from V and 3 bases from J, leaving 17 bases between. This CDR3 spans 15 amino acids. Germline V gene lookup returns CDR1 MNHNY and CDR2 SVGAGI (reference sequence). The method was immunoSEQ multiplex PCR; TCRdb's version includes in-frame clones alone and lacks a portion of them. In the table there are approximately 210,000 clones, nearly 90% of which are singletons. The sequence came from a middle-aged woman who had recovered from COVID-19. The V and J genes are TRBV6-6 and TRBJ2-3; weak D call: TRBD1 (5 bases). The sequenced material came from peripheral blood. CDR3 sequence: CASTPRASGTDTQYF. The CDR3 nucleotides read TGTGCCAGCACCCCTAGGGCGTCAGGGACAGATACGCAGTATTTT.